These 23 T cell receptor beta chains originate from one sample sequenced in a study of blood T cell repertoires in COVID-19. The method was immunoSEQ multiplex PCR; TCRdb's version includes in-frame clones alone and lacks a portion of them. The sample consists of some 250,000 clones, approximately 86% of them appearing once. Sequences were obtained from peripheral blood. Receptors were obtained from a man under 40 with active or convalescent COVID-19.

The chain uses TRBV5-8 and TRBJ1-5, with a possible D match to TRBD1 (6 bases). The CDR3 loop spans 14 amino acids. Deletions cut 2 bases from V and 3 bases from J, with 9 bases between. Germline V lookup: CDR1 SGHTS, CDR2 YDEGEE. CDR3 sequence: CASSFGTFNQPQHF. CDR3 in DNA: TGTGCCAGCAGCTTCGGGACATTCAATCAGCCCCAGCATTTT.

This chain uses TRBV30 with TRBJ1-6; the D gene is possibly TRBD1 (5 bases). The CDR3 length is 14 residues. Trimming stripped 5 bases from V and 7 bases from J, with 15 bases between. Germline V gene sequence: CDR1 GTSNPN, CDR2 SVGIG (reference sequence). DNA for the CDR3: TGTGCCTGGGACGGGACTTCGCTGAATTCACCCCTCCACTTT. Amino acids: CAWDGTSLNSPLHF.

The chain couples TRBV10-2 to TRBJ1-4; 7 nucleotides match TRBD1. CDR3 length: 13 amino acids. Germline CDR1 is WSHSY and CDR2 is SAAADI. The junction had 0 bases not matched to a gene; V was cut back by 3 bases and J by 5 bases. CDR3 loop: CASSDRGNEKLFF. CDR3 DNA: TGCGCCAGCAGTGACAGGGGGAATGAAAAACTGTTTTTT.

This clone showed up many times. The chain couples TRBV29-1 to TRBJ2-5; D unclear. Germline V lookup: CDR1 SQVTM, CDR2 ANQGSEA. With 3 bases removed from V and 1 base from J, the gap between germline ends came to 15 bases. This CDR3 spans 15 amino acids. As DNA, the CDR3 is TGCAGCGTTGATAAGTCGCATGGTAGCCAAGAGACCCAGTACTTC. It encodes CSVDKSHGSQETQYF. Filled out from reference TRBV29-1 and TRBJ2-5, the complete variable domain reads SAVISQKPSRDICQRGTSLTIQCQVDSQVTMMFWYRQQPGQSLTLIATANQGSEATYESGFVIDKFPISRPNLTFSTLTVSNMSPEDSSIYLCSVDKSHGSQETQYFGPGTRLLVL.

This CDR3 is CASSLRGEGYGYTF. CDR3 in DNA: TGCGCCAGCAGCCTCAGGGGTGAGGGCTATGGCTACACCTTC. The chain combines TRBV5-1 with TRBJ1-2; possibly TRBD1 for D (6 bases). V was shortened by 4 bases and J by 4 bases, with 14 bases between the two germline ends. Germline V gene sequence: CDR1 SGHRS, CDR2 YFSETQ. This CDR3 has 14 residues.

This clone has only one observation. The chain carries TRBV7-3 and TRBJ2-5; TRBD2 matches 8 bases. Germline V lookup: CDR1 SGHTA, CDR2 FQGTGA. The CDR3 is made up of 15 amino acids. J lost 5 bases, V lost 0 bases, and 5 bases had no gene match. Written as DNA, the CDR3 is TGTGCCAGCAGCTTAACCAGCGGGGGACGGGAGACCCAGTACTTC. This gives the protein CASSLTSGGRETQYF.

The gene calls are TRBV7-9 and TRBJ1-2, with 7 bases matching TRBD1. Germline trimming cut 3 bases from V and 6 bases from J; bases unmatched to any gene: 4. The germline CDR1 and CDR2 sequences are SEHNR and FQNEAQ (reference sequence). The CDR3 totals 13 residues. The CDR3: CASSFDRVDGYTF. DNA of the CDR3: TGTGCCAGCAGCTTTGACAGGGTGGATGGCTACACCTTC.

The chain couples TRBV6-6 to TRBJ2-7; D is uncertain. Looked up from germline, CDR1 is MNHNY and CDR2 is SVGAGI (reference sequence). V was cut by 5 bases and J by 2 bases, with 10 bases left in between. The CDR3 is 13 residues long. This CDR3 is CASSPSRAYEQYF. CDR3 bases: TGTGCCAGCAGTCCCTCAAGAGCCTACGAGCAGTACTTC.

The gene calls are TRBV19 and TRBJ1-1, with no clear D. Germline CDR1 reads LNHDA; CDR2 reads SQIVND (reference sequence). Trimming took off 1 base at V and 1 base at J, with 4 bases between the two ends. This CDR3 has 13 amino acids. CDR3 bases: TGTGCCAGTAGTATAGTCAAGAACACTGAAGCTTTCTTT. Residues: CASSIVKNTEAFF.

In its sample, this clone was seen a few times. The rearrangement joins TRBV29-1 to TRBJ1-5, with D maybe TRBD1 (6 bases). The CDR3 is 12 residues long. V lost 5 bases and J lost 6, with 11 bases in between. Germline V gene lookup returns CDR1 SQVTM and CDR2 ANQGSEA. The CDR3 loop reads CSVQQGSQPQHF. CDR3 DNA: TGCAGCGTTCAACAGGGCTCTCAGCCCCAGCATTTT.

The chain joins TRBV5-1 to TRBJ1-2; D is ambiguous. Germline-derived CDR1 and CDR2 are SGHRS and YFSETQ. CDR3 length equals 14 residues. V was cut by 0 bases and J by 6 bases, with 12 bases left in between. DNA of the CDR3: TGCGCCAGCAGCTTGGCCCGAGTAGTGGATGGCTACACCTTC. It is translated as CASSLARVVDGYTF.

A single count supports this clone. This chain uses TRBV7-6 with TRBJ2-3; 8 positions match TRBD1. The CDR3 runs 16 residues. V gave up 5 bases and J gave up 3 bases; unmatched junction bases: 10. Germline lookup yields CDR1 SGHVS and CDR2 FNYEAQ. DNA for the CDR3: TGTGCCAGCAGCCCCCGACAGGGGAGAGGGACAGATACGCAGTATTTT. It encodes CASSPRQGRGTDTQYF.

The chain has TRBV9 and TRBJ2-1, with TRBD2 matching over 9 bases. This CDR3 has 15 residues. CDR1 is SGDLS and CDR2 is YYNGEE in the germline V gene. After removal of 3 bases from V and 4 bases from J, the junction contained 5 bases not matched to a gene. Written as DNA, the CDR3 is TGTGCCAGCAGCGCAAGACTAGCGGATTACAATGAGCAGTTCTTC. It is translated as CASSARLADYNEQFF.

This clone came up a few times. CDR3 protein: CASSATTVGYEQYF. The CDR3 DNA reads TGTGCCAGCAGTGCGACAACCGTCGGCTACGAGCAGTACTTC. The chain has TRBV9 and TRBJ2-7; no firm D call. Trimming left V 5 bases short and J 3 bases short, with 15 bases between. The CDR3 covers 14 residues. Germline V lookup: CDR1 SGDLS, CDR2 YYNGEE. Drawing the rest from reference TRBV9 and TRBJ2-7, the complete variable domain is DSGVTQTPKHLITATGQRVTLRCSPRSGDLSVYWYQQSLDQGLQFLIQYYNGEERAKGNILERFSAQQFPDLHSELNLSSLELGDSALYFCASSATTVGYEQYFGPGTRLTVT.

The gene calls are TRBV12-5 and TRBJ2-1; no clear D gene. This CDR3 spans 18 amino acids. Germline V gene data show CDR1 as LGHNT and CDR2 as FRNRAP. Trimming took off 0 bases at V and 6 bases at J, with 21 bases between the two ends. The CDR3 sequence: CASGLVFLGRLRSNEQFF. The DNA for the CDR3 is TGTGCTAGTGGTTTGGTATTCTTAGGCCGACTGAGGTCCAATGAGCAGTTCTTC.

The chain links TRBV19 to TRBJ1-3; tentatively, D is TRBD1 (5 bases). Trimming took off 3 bases at V and 0 bases at J, with 9 bases between the two ends. Germline V gene lookup returns CDR1 LNHDA and CDR2 SQIVND (reference sequence). The CDR3 runs 15 residues. The DNA of the CDR3 is TGTGCCAGTAGTATCACAGGCCACTCTGGAAACACCATATATTTT. Translating it yields CASSITGHSGNTIYF.

J is TRBJ2-7 and V is TRBV27; 11 nucleotides match TRBD1. This CDR3 is built from 14 residues. CDR1 is MNHEY and CDR2 is SMNVEV in the germline V gene (reference sequence). Trimming at V came to 6 bases and at J to 7 bases, leaving 8 bases not matched to a gene. CDR3 in amino acids: CASRFGQGAHEQYF. CDR3 sequence (DNA): TGTGCCAGCAGATTCGGACAGGGGGCACATGAGCAGTACTTC.

The rearrangement links TRBV5-8 to TRBJ2-7, with TRBD1 matching over 11 bases. Trimming took 3 bases from V and 4 from J; bases not matched to a gene: 3. The CDR3 totals 14 residues. CDR1 SGHTS and CDR2 YDEGEE come from the germline V gene. Here the CDR3 DNA reads TGTGCCAGCAGCTCGGACAGGGGGCTATACGAGCAGTACTTC. Translated, it gives CASSSDRGLYEQYF.

This clone was seen once. The V and J genes are TRBV5-1 and TRBJ2-7; D is perhaps TRBD2 (6 bases). Per the germline V gene, CDR1 is SGHRS and CDR2 is YFSETQ. The CDR3 totals 14 residues. The ends were cut back, 4 bases at V and 5 bases at J, with 16 bases in the middle. For the CDR3, the DNA is TGCGCCAGCAGCCTCCGACTAGATCGCGACGAGCAGTACTTC. Amino acid sequence: CASSLRLDRDEQYF.

This clone is a singleton in its sample. The chain links TRBV25-1 to TRBJ1-2; 7 bases are shared with TRBD1. The CDR3 runs to 13 residues. CDR1 MGHDK and CDR2 SYGVNS come from the germline V gene. V was pared by 6 bases and J by 7 bases, with 8 bases of the junction left unmatched. The CDR3 nucleotides read TGTGCCAGCAGCCGACAGGGCCTAGGTGGCTACACCTTC. Translated: CASSRQGLGGYTF.

The rearrangement joins TRBV29-1 to TRBJ1-2; 10 bases agree with TRBD1. Germline V CDR1 and CDR2: SQVTM, ANQGSEA. J was trimmed by 6 bases and V by 6 bases; bases with no gene match: 7. The CDR3 has 13 residues. The DNA of the CDR3 is TGCAGCGTCGGGACAGGGGCTTGGGATGGCTACACCTTC. Translated: CSVGTGAWDGYTF.

Only one count was recorded for this clone. The V gene is TRBV29-1, the J gene TRBJ1-4; 9 nucleotides align to TRBD1. V lost 3 bases and J lost 5; bases outside the gene matches: 7. This CDR3 is built from 15 residues. Germline V CDR1 and CDR2: SQVTM, ANQGSEA. CDR3 region: CSVEGQGGSNEKLFF. CDR3 DNA: TGCAGCGTTGAGGGACAGGGAGGTTCAAATGAAAAACTGTTTTTT. Filled out from reference TRBV29-1 and TRBJ1-4, the complete variable domain reads SAVISQKPSRDICQRGTSLTIQCQVDSQVTMMFWYRQQPGQSLTLIATANQGSEATYESGFVIDKFPISRPNLTFSTLTVSNMSPEDSSIYLCSVEGQGGSNEKLFFGSGTQLSVL.

This chain uses TRBV6-5 with TRBJ1-2; 9 bases are a match to TRBD1. V shed 5 bases and J 7 bases; nucleotides not matched to a gene: 2. From germline, CDR1 is MNHEY and CDR2 SVGAGI. The CDR3 runs to 12 residues. The CDR3 spells CASSQGQGGYTF. CDR3 coding DNA: TGTGCCAGCAGTCAGGGACAGGGTGGCTACACCTTC.